The 17 T cell receptor beta chains presented below share a single source sample, sequenced in a study of cytomegalovirus exposure and HLA in healthy donors. The PCR had 60 Vbeta and 13 Jbeta primers. The assay was immunoSEQ multiplex PCR, and TCRdb's table has in-frame clones only and misses some. The table records approximately 150,000 clones, roughly 80% of them present only once. Sample: PBMCs. These receptors all stem from a woman in her twenties or thirties in good health and CMV-seropositive.

Notes on this clone: Other DNA sequences within the sample encode an identical CDR3. The chain carries TRBV5-1 and TRBJ1-1; D might be TRBD1 (6 bases). The length of the CDR3 is 14 residues. V shed 3 bases and J shed 6 bases, with 15 bases lying between them. The germline gives CDR1 SGHRS, CDR2 YFSETQ. In DNA, the CDR3 is TGCGCCAGCAGCTCCCACAGGGCAACTTCTGAAGCTTTCTTT. This translates into CASSSHRATSEAFF.

The chain employs TRBV9 and TRBJ2-1; 11 positions agree with TRBD2. The length of the CDR3 is 19 residues. The germline gives CDR1 SGDLS, CDR2 YYNGEE. V dropped 0 bases and J dropped 2; count of bases not matched to a gene: 10. This chain's CDR3 is CASSVGGIPGLAAYNEQFF. The CDR3 bases are TGTGCCAGCAGCGTAGGCGGGATCCCGGGACTAGCGGCCTACAATGAGCAGTTCTTC.

On this clone: A junction end diverges from the germline sequence, so it may reflect a read error. The rearrangement uses TRBV7-9 and TRBJ1-1; 9 bases are a match to TRBD1. The CDR3 length is 15 residues. Per germline, CDR1 SEHNR and CDR2 FQNEAQ (reference sequence). The CDR3 DNA reads as TGTTCCAGCAGCCTTCTCTGGACAGGGGACACTGAAGCTTTCTTT. It encodes CSSSLLWTGDTEAFF.

V gene TRBV5-4 combines with J gene TRBJ2-7; TRBD1 is a possible D gene (6 bases). Germline CDR1 and CDR2: SGHNT and YYREEE (reference sequence). There are 14 residues in the CDR3. Trimming left V 2 bases short and J 6 bases short, with 15 bases between. The CDR3 here is CASSFGLGGSEQYF. In DNA, the CDR3 is TGTGCCAGCAGCTTCGGATTAGGGGGTTCCGAGCAGTACTTC.

This chain uses TRBV7-8 with TRBJ1-1; TRBD1 aligns across 7 bases. Unmatched junction bases numbered 13, after V lost 2 bases and J lost 7 bases. Germline loops: CDR1 SGHVS, CDR2 FQNEAQ. This CDR3 is 16 amino acids long. The CDR3 DNA reads as TGTGCCAGCAGCTTATGGATAGGGGGCGGGGTGGGTGAAGCTTTCTTT. Its protein is CASSLWIGGGVGEAFF.

The gene calls are TRBV28 and TRBJ1-2; D is perhaps TRBD1 (6 bases). There are 14 residues in the CDR3. CDR1 and CDR2 from the germline V gene are MDHEN and SYDVKM. V lost 6 bases, J lost 2 bases, and 13 bases lay in between. The CDR3 region is CASSEHRENYGYTF. CDR3 nucleotide sequence: TGTGCCAGCAGCGAACACAGGGAAAACTATGGCTACACCTTC.

This chain connects TRBV12-5 to TRBJ2-1; no clear D gene. CDR1 and CDR2 (germline): LGHNT, FRNRAP. The CDR3 extends over 13 amino acids. V dropped 3 bases and J dropped 6 bases, with 9 bases sitting between them. The CDR3 loop reads CASGFNTLNEQFF. CDR3 nucleotides: TGTGCTAGTGGTTTTAACACCCTCAATGAGCAGTTCTTC.

The chain uses TRBV28 and TRBJ1-2; TRBD1 matches 9 bases. With V trimmed by 5 bases and J by 4 bases, 2 bases remained unmatched. The CDR3 is 13 residues long. Germline lookup yields CDR1 MDHEN and CDR2 SYDVKM. CDR3: CASSTGGSYGYTF. The CDR3 DNA is TGTGCCAGCAGTACAGGGGGCTCCTATGGCTACACCTTC.

The chain uses TRBV20-1 and TRBJ1-4, with D unclear. This CDR3 comprises 11 residues. Germline V lookup: CDR1 DFQATT, CDR2 SNEGSKA (reference sequence). In nucleotides, the CDR3 is TGCAGCGCAGCAACTAATGAAAAACTGTTTTTT. Its protein is CSAATNEKLFF.

Turning to this clone: Other DNA sequences in this sample translate to the same CDR3. The chain is built from TRBV5-1 and TRBJ1-2; D is perhaps TRBD1 (6 bases). CDR3 size: 11 residues. The germline V gene encodes CDR1 SGHRS and CDR2 YFSETQ. Trimming took 4 bases from V and 5 from J, leaving 6 bases between them. CDR3 residues: CASSTGYGYTF. The CDR3 DNA reads TGCGCCAGCAGCACAGGGTATGGCTACACCTTC.

There are a few counts of this clone. This rearrangement joins TRBV11-1 to TRBJ1-1; TRBD1 is a possible D gene (5 bases). Between the trimmed V and J ends, which lost 3 bases and 5 bases, there was a span of 13 bases. The CDR3 has 14 amino acids. From germline, CDR1 is SGHAT and CDR2 FQDESV (reference sequence). The CDR3 loop is CASSFYGAGTEAFF. The CDR3 nucleotides read TGTGCCAGCAGCTTTTACGGGGCGGGAACTGAAGCTTTCTTT.

V and J are TRBV7-6 and TRBJ1-1, with D perhaps matching TRBD1 (5 bases). CDR3 size: 21 residues. The germline CDR1 and CDR2 sequences are SGHVS and FNYEAQ. Trimming shortened V by 5 bases and J by 8 bases, and 39 bases separated the two germline ends. The CDR3: CASSLRDGFKWQGRVLGEAFF. The CDR3, as DNA: TGTGCCAGCAGCCTCCGTGATGGATTTAAGTGGCAGGGTAGGGTTTTGGGAGAAGCTTTCTTT.

The chain combines TRBV7-3 with TRBJ1-4, with a weak D call TRBD1 (6 bases). The CDR3 contains 15 residues. CDR1 SGHTA and CDR2 FQGTGA come from the germline V gene. V lost 10 bases, J lost 8 bases, and 23 bases lay in between. For the CDR3, the DNA is TGTGCCACCTTCCACCCTCGGGGGGCCGACGAAAAACTGTTTTTT. Its translation: CATFHPRGADEKLFF.

The rearrangement joins TRBV5-4 to TRBJ2-2; TRBD1 is a possible D gene (6 bases). The germline V and J ends were trimmed by 4 bases and 0 bases, with 13 bases remaining between them. Germline values: CDR1 SGHNT, CDR2 YYREEE (reference sequence). This CDR3 comprises 16 residues. CDR3 bases: TGTGCCAGCAGCCTAAACACAGGGTCGAACACCGGGGAGCTGTTTTTT. As protein: CASSLNTGSNTGELFF.

Note on this clone: The sample contains more than one DNA sequence encoding this CDR3. The chain combines TRBV5-1 with TRBJ1-6, with D tentatively TRBD1 (5 bases). The ends were cut back, 4 bases at V and 9 bases at J, with 14 bases in the middle. The CDR3 length is 14 residues. Germline-derived CDR1 and CDR2 are SGHRS and YFSETQ. Written as DNA, the CDR3 is TGCGCCAGCAGCCTGGAGGGCGGGGGTTCACCCCTCCACTTT. Translating it yields CASSLEGGGSPLHF.

The rearrangement joins TRBV7-8 to TRBJ2-2; TRBD2 matches at 10 bases. The trim removed 4 bases at V and 1 base at J, leaving 6 bases unmatched. Germline V lookup: CDR1 SGHVS, CDR2 FQNEAQ. CDR3 length: 17 amino acids. CDR3 amino acids: CASSYFLAGGNTGELFF. Here the CDR3 DNA reads TGTGCCAGCAGCTACTTTTTAGCGGGGGGGAACACCGGGGAGCTGTTTTTT. Combining the CDR3 with reference TRBV7-8 and TRBJ2-2 gives the whole variable domain GAGVSQSPRYKVAKRGQDVALRCDPISGHVSLFWYQQALGQGPEFLTYFQNEAQLDKSGLPSDRFFAERPEGSVSTLKIQRTQQEDSAVYLCASSYFLAGGNTGELFFGEGSRLTVL.

The chain joins TRBV29-1 to TRBJ1-1; tentatively, D is TRBD1 (6 bases). Per germline, CDR1 SQVTM and CDR2 ANQGSEA. This CDR3 region has 17 residues. Trimming pared 0 bases from V and 5 bases from J, leaving 22 bases between. The CDR3 DNA reads as TGCAGCGTTGAAGATCAACATCTCAGGGGTATATGGACTGAAGCTTTCTTT. Its translation is CSVEDQHLRGIWTEAFF.